The sequence of this T cell receptor (beta chain) was determined in a study of control samples from healthy donors and cancer patients. V lost 2 bases to trimming and J lost 9 bases; unmatched junction nucleotides: 1. Germline V gives CDR1 MDHEN, CDR2 SYDVKM. The CDR3 length is 14 residues. Sequencing used immunoSEQ multiplex PCR; TCRdb keeps in-frame clones, though not all of them. This table has 160,000 or so clones, 90% to 95% appearing once. Sequencing was performed on PBMCs. The clonotype was recovered from a man aged 55 to 70 with colorectal cancer. V and J are TRBV28 and TRBJ1-6, with 10 nucleotides matching TRBD1. In nucleotides, the CDR3 is TGTGCCAGCAGTTTAGGGACAGGGGTTTCACCCCTCCACTTT. It encodes CASSLGTGVSPLHF. Variable domain in full (rest from reference TRBV28 and TRBJ1-6): DVKVTQSSRYLVKRTGEKVFLECVQDMDHENMFWYRQDPGLGLRLIYFSYDVKMKEKGDIPEGYSVSREKKERFSLILESASTNQTSMYLCASSLGTGVSPLHFGNGTRLTVT.